This T cell receptor beta chain appears in the sequencing data of a study (dated by TCRdb to 2014 to 2015). About the investigation overall: The study set out to test whether tumor-infiltrating Tregs in breast cancer get recruited from blood Tregs or are instead converted in situ from other CD4+ T cell subsets. The full study reports these points: Across 23 patients, around 13% of tumor Treg TRBV12-4/TRBJ1-2 sequences were found to be shared with naive CD4+ cells, compared with under 2.4% shared with blood Tregs or memory cells. In terms of TCR gene usage, tumor memory CD4+ T cells clustered together with blood and lymph node memory CD4+ cells, as well as with lymph node naive CD4+ cells. Validation in the larger cohort was restricted to a single TCR beta V-J rearrangement rather than whole repertoires. The TCR alpha and beta sequences of tumor-infiltrating Tregs showed the greatest overlap with tumor naive CD4+ T cells, followed by blood naive CD4+ T cells.

This clonotype is judged large (0.1 to 1%). No cognate antigen has been identified for it. Base qualities are not provided; no much larger clone lies one nucleotide away. Trimming takes 1 base off V and 0 bases off J; junction bases not matched to a gene: 4. From its cysteine to its phenylalanine, the CDR3 spans 16 amino acids. Only CDR3 DNA is held: 48 bases, read in frame from base 1. Cells that were CD4+CD25+CD127-/low were isolated as Tregs. In a larger group of around 20 breast cancer patients, a single TRBV12-4/TRBJ1-2 rearrangement was sequenced in tumor Tregs and in blood Treg, naive and memory CD4+ cells. Ficoll density gradient centrifugation was used to isolate mononuclear cells from either lymph nodes or 50 ml of peripheral blood. Sorted cell populations were confirmed by FACS to exceed 90% purity. Library preparation was by multiplex PCR. The sequencer listed for this sample is Ion Torrent PGM. In the roughly 20-patient analysis, TRBV12-4/TRBJ1-2 clonotypes were amplified using adaptor-ligated barcode primers. The Ion Personal Genome Machine system was used to sequence the TRBV12-4/TRBJ1-2 amplicons from the approximately 25-patient cohort. The source study handled its data this way. Sequencing data were pooled across the five patients for each of nine subset-tissue groups and compared by unsupervised clustering of TCR gene usage. The Morisita-Horn index was used to calculate repertoire similarity, with shared sequences weighted by how much each contributed to each repertoire. In TCRdb, the public reads were trimmed at Q25 with fastp and aligned with MiXCR, with productive beta chains retained. Identical CDR3 proteins give one entry, which carries the most common genes and DNA. Clone size and V and J calls follow TCRdb, not the original study. This sample comprises under 900 distinct CDR3 sequences, roughly a tenth of them detected only once. The ten largest clonotypes hold 12% of the sample.

Here the chain combines TRBV12-3 or TRBV12-4 and TRBJ1-2; TRBD1 lines up with 8 middle nucleotides. The receptor was isolated from a female donor with breast cancer. The sample comprised Tregs sorted from blood. This receptor has the CDR3 CASSLDKTGANYGYTF. The DNA is as follows: TGTGCCAGCAGTTTAGACAAGACAGGGGCTAACTATGGCTACACCTTC.